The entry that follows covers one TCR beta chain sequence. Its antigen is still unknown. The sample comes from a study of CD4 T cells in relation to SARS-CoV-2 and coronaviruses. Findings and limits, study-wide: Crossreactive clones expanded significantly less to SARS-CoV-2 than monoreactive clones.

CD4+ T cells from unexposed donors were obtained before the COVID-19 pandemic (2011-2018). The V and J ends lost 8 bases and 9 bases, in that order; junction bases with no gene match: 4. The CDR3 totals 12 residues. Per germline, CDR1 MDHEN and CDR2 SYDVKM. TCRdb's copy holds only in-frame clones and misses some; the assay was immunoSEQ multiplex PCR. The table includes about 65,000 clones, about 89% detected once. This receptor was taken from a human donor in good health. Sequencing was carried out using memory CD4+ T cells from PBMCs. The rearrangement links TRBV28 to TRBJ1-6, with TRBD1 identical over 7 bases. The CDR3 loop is CASFHRGSPLHF. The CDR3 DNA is TGTGCCAGCTTCCACAGGGGTTCACCCCTCCACTTT.